The rows below give T cell receptor beta chains drawn from one sample of a study of technical replicates of blood from a handful of donors. Using immunoSEQ multiplex PCR, the repertoire was profiled, and TCRdb retains in-frame clones only, with some absent. In the table there are 60,000 to 65,000 clones, 92% of which are singletons. Sample: PBMCs. Every receptor here comes from a human donor in good health. Some clones in this sample may be carry-over from other donors' samples. Both conserved end residues are part of each CDR3. A D gene is named only where the DNA matches it firmly. Clone size is shown for a subset of rows, as once, few, many or a class of expanded clone.

clone size	J gene	D gene	V gene	CDR3 DNA	CDR3 protein
.	TRBJ2-5	TRBD1	TRBV7-3	TGTGCCAGCAGCGAACAGGGGGCTGGGGAGACCCAGTACTTC	CASSEQGAGETQYF
.	TRBJ2-7	TRBD2	TRBV7-2	TGTGCCAGCAGAATGACTAGCGGGAACGAGCAGTACTTC	CASRMTSGNEQYF
.	TRBJ1-6	.	TRBV7-9	TGTGCCAGCAGCTCGACAGGAAATTCACCCCTCCACTTT	CASSSTGNSPLHF
.	TRBJ1-4	.	TRBV6-5	TGTGCCAGCAGTTACGCGGGGGGCGAGGCGGGTGAAAAACTGTTTTTT	CASSYAGGEAGEKLFF
.	TRBJ2-3	TRBD2	TRBV7-9	TGTGCCAGCAGCCTAGGCCTGACTAGCGCGAGCACAGATACGCAGTATTTT	CASSLGLTSASTDTQYF
.	TRBJ1-2	.	TRBV18	TGTGCCAGCTCTCGGACAGATTCGTTCCCTAACTATGGCTACACCTTC	CASSRTDSFPNYGYTF
.	TRBJ2-3	TRBD2	TRBV7-3	TGTGCCAGCAGCCTACAACCGGGACTAGGGAGCACAGATACGCAGTATTTT	CASSLQPGLGSTDTQYF
once	TRBJ1-2	TRBD1	TRBV4-3	TGCGCCAGCAGCCAAGGGGACAGGCTTAACTATGGCTACACCTTC	CASSQGDRLNYGYTF
.	TRBJ1-2	.	TRBV11-2	TGTGCCAGCAGCTCGCTAAAAGGGGCGGTAGATGGCTACACCTTC	CASSSLKGAVDGYTF
.	TRBJ1-6	TRBD1	TRBV4-2	TGTGCCAGCAGCCAGCTTCCCGGGACAGGGCCCTTTTCGACCCTCCACTTT	CASSQLPGTGPFSTLHF
.	TRBJ2-2	.	TRBV6-4	TGTGCCAGCAGTGACGGGCAGGGGAACACCGGGGAGCTGTTTTTT	CASSDGQGNTGELFF
.	TRBJ2-1	TRBD2	TRBV27	TGTGCCAGCGCGAGGAACAGCGGGCGGGGGGAACGGGATGAGCAGTTCTTC	CASARNSGRGERDEQFF
few	TRBJ1-2	TRBD1	TRBV5-1	TGCGCCAGCAGCCGGACAGGGGTCGATGGCTACACCTTC	CASSRTGVDGYTF
.	TRBJ2-3	TRBD2	TRBV6-4	TGTGCCAGCAGTGACAATAGCGGGGGGGGCACAGATACGCAGTATTTT	CASSDNSGGGTDTQYF
.	TRBJ1-1	TRBD1	TRBV15	TGTGCCACCAGCAGAGATGTCGAACAGGGGGGTCTGAACACTGAAGCTTTCTTT	CATSRDVEQGGLNTEAFF
.	TRBJ1-5	.	TRBV7-8	TGTGCCAGCAGCGTAAACGGGGGATATCAGCCCCAGCATTTT	CASSVNGGYQPQHF
few	TRBJ1-2	.	TRBV19	TGTGCCAGTAGTGACAGGCCTCGCTATGGCTACACCTTC	CASSDRPRYGYTF
.	TRBJ2-3	TRBD1	TRBV14	TGTGCCAGCAGCCCTACCAGGGGGCTTGGCACAGATACGCAGTATTTT	CASSPTRGLGTDTQYF
.	TRBJ2-4	TRBD1	TRBV5-1	TGCGCCAGCAGCTCCTCCGGGACAGGTTTAGCCAAAAACATTCAGTACTTC	CASSSSGTGLAKNIQYF
once	TRBJ1-2	.	TRBV15	TGTGCCACCAGCACGGGACTGACTAACTATGGCTACACCTTC	CATSTGLTNYGYTF
.	TRBJ2-1	TRBD2	TRBV28	TGTGCCAGCAGTTTGACTAGCGGGATCTATGAGCAGTTCTTC	CASSLTSGIYEQFF
.	TRBJ2-5	TRBD2	TRBV7-9	TGTGCCAGCAGCCCCCTTAGCGGGAGGATACAAGAGACCCAGTACTTC	CASSPLSGRIQETQYF
once	TRBJ2-7	.	TRBV18	TGTGCCAGCTCACCGGAGGGCTTTAGCTCCTACGAGCAGTACTTC	CASSPEGFSSYEQYF
.	TRBJ1-5	.	TRBV5-1	TGCGCCAGCAGCCCCGGCCAGCATTTT	CASSPGQHF
.	TRBJ1-2	.	TRBV5-1	TGCGCCAGCAAGAGCCGGCCAGAGGGTTACTATGGCTACACCTTC	CASKSRPEGYYGYTF
.	TRBJ2-7	.	TRBV7-2	TGTGCCAGCAGCCCAATGGCCGGGATCTCCTACGAGCAGTACTTC	CASSPMAGISYEQYF
.	TRBJ2-3	TRBD1	TRBV2	TGTGCCAGCAGTGGGACAGGGTTTACAGATACGCAGTATTTT	CASSGTGFTDTQYF
.	TRBJ1-1	TRBD1	TRBV19	TGTGCCACCACCCAGGGGGCGGAGGCTTTCTTT	CATTQGAEAFF
.	TRBJ2-1	TRBD2	TRBV9	TGTGCCAGCAGCCCGGGGCTAGCGGGCAATGAGCAGTTCTTC	CASSPGLAGNEQFF
.	TRBJ2-7	TRBD1	TRBV29-1	TGCAGCGTTGGACAGGGTGACGAGCAGTACTTC	CSVGQGDEQYF
.	TRBJ1-2	.	TRBV18	TGTGCCAGCTCACCATCCCGGGACTTCTATGGCTACACCTTC	CASSPSRDFYGYTF
.	TRBJ2-7	TRBD1	TRBV28	TGTGCCAGCACGGACGGGACAGGGGGATTCGAGCAGTACTTC	CASTDGTGGFEQYF
.	TRBJ2-1	.	TRBV7-2	TGTGCCAGCAGCTCCACCGGGGTAGATTTTTGGGAGCAGTTCTTC	CASSSTGVDFWEQFF
.	TRBJ1-5	.	TRBV5-1	TGCGCCAGCAGCCCCCTCCCGGGGGGCAATCAGCCCCAGCATTTT	CASSPLPGGNQPQHF
.	TRBJ2-1	.	TRBV2	TGTGCCACCGGGGATGGCGGTTACAATGAGCAGTTCTTC	CATGDGGYNEQFF
once	TRBJ2-7	.	TRBV7-2	TGTGCCAGCAGCTTAGAGGCAGGGGCAAGGGGGGAGCAGTACTTC	CASSLEAGARGEQYF
.	TRBJ2-7	.	TRBV18	TGTGCCAGCTCACCGGACAGAGCCTACGAGCAGTACTTC	CASSPDRAYEQYF
.	TRBJ1-2	.	TRBV10-1	TGCGCCATCCGGGAAGGGCGGCAGGGGTTTGGCTACACCTTC	CAIREGRQGFGYTF
.	TRBJ2-1	.	TRBV2	TGTGCCAGCAGTGTTAGTGATGAGCAGTTCTTC	CASSVSDEQFF
.	TRBJ1-6	.	TRBV2	TGTGCCAGCAGTGGCGGGGTTTCTTCACCCCTCCACTTT	CASSGGVSSPLHF
.	TRBJ1-2	TRBD1	TRBV11-2	TGTGCCAGCAGCCCCGGACTGACAGGGCGCTATGGCTACACCTTC	CASSPGLTGRYGYTF
.	TRBJ1-5	.	TRBV4-1	TGCGCCAGCAGACCCCGCCTCGAGGGCAATCAGCCCCAGCATTTT	CASRPRLEGNQPQHF
.	TRBJ2-1	TRBD1	TRBV5-1	TGCGCCAGCAGCTTGATAGGGGGACAGAGCTCCTACAATGAGCAGTTCTTC	CASSLIGGQSSYNEQFF
.	TRBJ2-7	TRBD2	TRBV6-6	TGTTCTACAGCAATAGGACTAGCGGGAGGGCGCTACGAGCAGTACTTC	CSTAIGLAGGRYEQYF
.	TRBJ1-3	.	TRBV15	TGTGCCACCAGCAGAGACAGGGGTGGAAACACCATATATTTT	CATSRDRGGNTIYF